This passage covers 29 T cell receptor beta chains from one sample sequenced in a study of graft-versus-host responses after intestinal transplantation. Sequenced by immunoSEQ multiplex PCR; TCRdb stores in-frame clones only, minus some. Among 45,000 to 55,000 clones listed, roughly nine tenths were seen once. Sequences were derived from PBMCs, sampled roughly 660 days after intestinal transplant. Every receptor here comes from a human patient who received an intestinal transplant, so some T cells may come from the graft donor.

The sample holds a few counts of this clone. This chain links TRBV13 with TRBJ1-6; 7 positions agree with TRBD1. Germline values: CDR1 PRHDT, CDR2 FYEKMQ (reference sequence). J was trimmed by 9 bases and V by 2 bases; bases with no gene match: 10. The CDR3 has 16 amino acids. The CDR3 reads CASSLFRDRASSPLHF. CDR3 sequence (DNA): TGTGCCAGCAGCTTATTTCGAGACAGGGCCAGTTCACCCCTCCACTTT.

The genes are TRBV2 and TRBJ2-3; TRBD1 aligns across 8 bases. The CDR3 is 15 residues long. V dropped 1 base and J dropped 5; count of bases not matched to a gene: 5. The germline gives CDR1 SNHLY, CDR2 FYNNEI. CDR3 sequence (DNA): TGTGCCAGCAGTGAAGGGGGGACAGGACGAGATACGCAGTATTTT. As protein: CASSEGGTGRDTQYF.

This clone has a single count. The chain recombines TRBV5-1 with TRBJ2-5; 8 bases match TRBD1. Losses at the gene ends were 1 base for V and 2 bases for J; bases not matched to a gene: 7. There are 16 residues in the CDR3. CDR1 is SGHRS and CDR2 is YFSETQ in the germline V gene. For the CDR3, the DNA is TGCGCCAGCAGCTTGTTGGTGGGGACAGGTCAAGAGACCCAGTACTTC. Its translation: CASSLLVGTGQETQYF.

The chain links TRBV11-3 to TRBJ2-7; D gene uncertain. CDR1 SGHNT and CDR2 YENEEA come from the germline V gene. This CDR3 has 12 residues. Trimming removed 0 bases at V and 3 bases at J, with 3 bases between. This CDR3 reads CASSLEFYEQYF. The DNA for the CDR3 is TGTGCCAGCAGCTTAGAGTTCTACGAGCAGTACTTC.

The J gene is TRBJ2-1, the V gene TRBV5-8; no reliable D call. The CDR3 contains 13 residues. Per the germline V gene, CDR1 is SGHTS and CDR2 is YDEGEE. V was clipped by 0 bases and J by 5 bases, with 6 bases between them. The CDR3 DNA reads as TGTGCCAGCAGCTTGGCCTGGGACAATGAGCAGTTCTTC. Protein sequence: CASSLAWDNEQFF.

The CDR3 bases are TGTGCCAGCAGCTTCGCCGAGGGGGACCAAGAGACCCAGTACTTC. It yields the protein CASSFAEGDQETQYF. J is TRBJ2-5 and V is TRBV7-9, with D perhaps TRBD1 (6 bases). Trimming took off 3 bases at V and 0 bases at J, with 11 bases between the two ends. This CDR3 region has 15 residues. Germline CDR1 is SEHNR and CDR2 is FQNEAQ (reference sequence).

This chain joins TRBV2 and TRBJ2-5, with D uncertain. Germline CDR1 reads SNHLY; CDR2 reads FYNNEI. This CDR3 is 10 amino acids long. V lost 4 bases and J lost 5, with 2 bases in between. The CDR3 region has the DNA TGTGCCAGCAGTGTGGAGACCCAGTACTTC. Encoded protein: CASSVETQYF.

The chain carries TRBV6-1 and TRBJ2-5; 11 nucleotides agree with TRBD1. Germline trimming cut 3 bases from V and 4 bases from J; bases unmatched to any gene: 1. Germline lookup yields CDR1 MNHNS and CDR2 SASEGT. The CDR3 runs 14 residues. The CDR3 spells CASSDGQGAETQYF. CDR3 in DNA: TGTGCCAGCAGTGATGGACAGGGGGCAGAGACCCAGTACTTC.

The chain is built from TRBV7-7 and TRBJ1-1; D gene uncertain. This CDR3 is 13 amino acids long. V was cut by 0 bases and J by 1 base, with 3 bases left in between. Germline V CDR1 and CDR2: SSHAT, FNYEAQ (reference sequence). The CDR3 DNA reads TGTGCCAGCAGCTTAGCAGAGAACACTGAAGCTTTCTTT. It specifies CASSLAENTEAFF. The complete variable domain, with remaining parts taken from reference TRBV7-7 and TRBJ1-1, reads GAGVSQSPRYKVTKRGQDVTLRCDPISSHATLYWYQQALGQGPEFLTYFNYEAQPDKSGLPSDRFSAERPEGSISTLTIQRTEQRDSAMYRCASSLAENTEAFFGQGTRLTVV.

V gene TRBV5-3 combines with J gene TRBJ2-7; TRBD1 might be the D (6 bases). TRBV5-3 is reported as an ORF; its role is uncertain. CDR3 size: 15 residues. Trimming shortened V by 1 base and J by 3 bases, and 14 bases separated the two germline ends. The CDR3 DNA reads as TGTGCCAGAAGCTTGAACAGGGCCGATCACTACGAGCAGTACTTC. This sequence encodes CARSLNRADHYEQYF.

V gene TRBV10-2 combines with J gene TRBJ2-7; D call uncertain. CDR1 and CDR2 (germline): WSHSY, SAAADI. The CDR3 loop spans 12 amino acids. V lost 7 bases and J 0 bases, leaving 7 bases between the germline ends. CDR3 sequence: CASIGSSYEQYF. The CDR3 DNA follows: TGCGCCAGCATCGGGTCCTCCTACGAGCAGTACTTC.

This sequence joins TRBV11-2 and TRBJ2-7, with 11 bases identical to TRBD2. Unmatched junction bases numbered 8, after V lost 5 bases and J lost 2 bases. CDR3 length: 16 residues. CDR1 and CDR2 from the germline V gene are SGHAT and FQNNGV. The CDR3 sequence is CASSPRLAGKPYEQYF. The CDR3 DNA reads TGTGCCAGCAGCCCACGACTAGCGGGGAAGCCCTACGAGCAGTACTTC. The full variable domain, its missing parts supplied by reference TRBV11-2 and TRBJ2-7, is EAGVAQSPRYKIIEKRQSVAFWCNPISGHATLYWYQQILGQGPKLLIQFQNNGVVDDSQLPKDRFSAERLKGVDSTLKIQPAKLEDSAVYLCASSPRLAGKPYEQYFGPGTRLTVT.

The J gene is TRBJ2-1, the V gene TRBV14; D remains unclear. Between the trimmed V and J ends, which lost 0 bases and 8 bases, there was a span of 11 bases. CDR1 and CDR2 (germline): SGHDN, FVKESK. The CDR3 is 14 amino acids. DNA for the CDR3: TGTGCCAGCAGCCAAGACACGGTAGTCGATGAGCAGTTCTTC. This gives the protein CASSQDTVVDEQFF.

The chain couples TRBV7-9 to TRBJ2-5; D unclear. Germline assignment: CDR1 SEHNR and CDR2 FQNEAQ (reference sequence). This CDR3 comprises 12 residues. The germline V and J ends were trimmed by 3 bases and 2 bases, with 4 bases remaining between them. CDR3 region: CASSFRQETQYF. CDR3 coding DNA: TGTGCCAGCAGCTTTCGGCAAGAGACCCAGTACTTC.

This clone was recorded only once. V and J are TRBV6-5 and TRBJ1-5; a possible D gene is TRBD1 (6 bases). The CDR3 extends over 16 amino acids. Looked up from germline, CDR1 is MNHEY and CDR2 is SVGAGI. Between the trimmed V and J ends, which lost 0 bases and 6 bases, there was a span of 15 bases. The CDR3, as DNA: TGTGCCAGCAGTTACTCGAGGGGGGCCATTAGTCAGCCCCAGCATTTT. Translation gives CASSYSRGAISQPQHF.

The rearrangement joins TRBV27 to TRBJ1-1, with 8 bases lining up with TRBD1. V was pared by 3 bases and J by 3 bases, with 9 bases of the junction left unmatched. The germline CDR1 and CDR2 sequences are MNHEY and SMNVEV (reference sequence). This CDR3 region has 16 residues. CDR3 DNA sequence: TGTGCCAGCAGTTTTGGGGCAGGGGGCCTATACACTGAAGCTTTCTTT. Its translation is CASSFGAGGLYTEAFF.

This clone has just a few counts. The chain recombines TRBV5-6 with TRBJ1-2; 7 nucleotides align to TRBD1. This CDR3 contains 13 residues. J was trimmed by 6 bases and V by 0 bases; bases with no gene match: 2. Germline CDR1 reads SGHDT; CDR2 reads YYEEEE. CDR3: CASSLADRDGYTF. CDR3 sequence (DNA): TGTGCCAGCAGCTTGGCCGACAGGGATGGCTACACCTTC.

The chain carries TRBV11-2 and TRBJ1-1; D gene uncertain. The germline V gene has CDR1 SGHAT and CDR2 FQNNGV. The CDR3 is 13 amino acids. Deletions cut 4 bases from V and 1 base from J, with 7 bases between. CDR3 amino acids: CASSSYGNTEAFF. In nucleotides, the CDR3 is TGTGCCAGCAGCTCCTATGGGAACACTGAAGCTTTCTTT.

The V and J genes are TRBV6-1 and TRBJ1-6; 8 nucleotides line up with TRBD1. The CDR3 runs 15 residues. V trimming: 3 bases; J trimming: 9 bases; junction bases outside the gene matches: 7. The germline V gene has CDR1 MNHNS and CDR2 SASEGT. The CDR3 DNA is TGTGCCAGCAGTGATGGTCGGCAGGGGGCTTCACCCCTCCACTTT. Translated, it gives CASSDGRQGASPLHF.

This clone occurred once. Here the CDR3 reads CASSPTSVGETQYF. CDR3 nucleotide sequence: TGCGCCAGCAGTCCGACTAGCGTGGGAGAGACCCAGTACTTC. The V gene is TRBV5-1, the J gene TRBJ2-5; 8 bases are a match to TRBD2. Germline assignment: CDR1 SGHRS and CDR2 YFSETQ. V lost 5 bases to trimming and J lost 4 bases; unmatched junction nucleotides: 7. CDR3 size: 14 residues.

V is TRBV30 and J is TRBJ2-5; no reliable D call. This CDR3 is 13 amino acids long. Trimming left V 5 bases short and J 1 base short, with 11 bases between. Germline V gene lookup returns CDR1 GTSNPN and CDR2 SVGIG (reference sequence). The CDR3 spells CAWLGRFQETQYF. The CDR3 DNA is TGTGCCTGGTTGGGTCGCTTCCAAGAGACCCAGTACTTC. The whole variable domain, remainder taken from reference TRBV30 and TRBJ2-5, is SQTIHQWPATLVQPVGSPLSLECTVEGTSNPNLYWYRQAAGRGLQLLFYSVGIGQISSEVPQNLSASRPQDRQFILSSKKLLLSDSGFYLCAWLGRFQETQYFGPGTRLLVL.

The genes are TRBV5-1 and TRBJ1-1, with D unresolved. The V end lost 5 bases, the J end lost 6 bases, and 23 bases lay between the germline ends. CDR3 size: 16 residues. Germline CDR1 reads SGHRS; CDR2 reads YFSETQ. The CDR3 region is CASSSQGPAAGAEAFF. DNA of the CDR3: TGCGCCAGCAGTTCTCAAGGACCCGCCGCCGGAGCTGAAGCTTTCTTT.

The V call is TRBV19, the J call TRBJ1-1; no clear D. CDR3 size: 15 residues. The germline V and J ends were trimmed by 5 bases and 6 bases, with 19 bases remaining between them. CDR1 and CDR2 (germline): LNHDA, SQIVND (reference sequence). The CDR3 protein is CASSFSGRAFPEAFF. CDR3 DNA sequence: TGTGCCAGTAGTTTCTCCGGACGAGCTTTCCCTGAAGCTTTCTTT.

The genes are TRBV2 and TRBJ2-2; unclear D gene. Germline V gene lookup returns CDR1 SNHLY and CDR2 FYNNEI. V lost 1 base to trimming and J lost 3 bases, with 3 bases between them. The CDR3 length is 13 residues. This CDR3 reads CASSEGYTGELFF. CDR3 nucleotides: TGTGCCAGCAGTGAAGGATACACCGGGGAGCTGTTTTTT.

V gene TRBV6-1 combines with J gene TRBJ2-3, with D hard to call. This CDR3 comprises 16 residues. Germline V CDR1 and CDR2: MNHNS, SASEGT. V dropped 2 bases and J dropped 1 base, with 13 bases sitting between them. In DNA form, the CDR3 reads TGTGCCAGCAGTGAATTCTTTGGGCGCGGCACAGATACGCAGTATTTT. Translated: CASSEFFGRGTDTQYF.

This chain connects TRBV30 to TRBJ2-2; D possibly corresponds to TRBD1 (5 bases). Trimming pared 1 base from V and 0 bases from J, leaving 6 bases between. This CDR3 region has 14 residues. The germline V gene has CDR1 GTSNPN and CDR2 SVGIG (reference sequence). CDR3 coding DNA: TGTGCCTGGAGTGGGGGCCCGAACACCGGGGAGCTGTTTTTT. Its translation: CAWSGGPNTGELFF. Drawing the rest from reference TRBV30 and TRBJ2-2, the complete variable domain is SQTIHQWPATLVQPVGSPLSLECTVEGTSNPNLYWYRQAAGRGLQLLFYSVGIGQISSEVPQNLSASRPQDRQFILSSKKLLLSDSGFYLCAWSGGPNTGELFFGEGSRLTVL.

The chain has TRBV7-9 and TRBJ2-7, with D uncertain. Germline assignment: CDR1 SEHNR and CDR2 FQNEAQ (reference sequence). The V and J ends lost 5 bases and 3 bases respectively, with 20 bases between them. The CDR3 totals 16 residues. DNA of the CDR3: TGTGCCAGCAGCAACCAAATGAAACACTTAAACTACGAGCAGTACTTC. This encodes CASSNQMKHLNYEQYF.

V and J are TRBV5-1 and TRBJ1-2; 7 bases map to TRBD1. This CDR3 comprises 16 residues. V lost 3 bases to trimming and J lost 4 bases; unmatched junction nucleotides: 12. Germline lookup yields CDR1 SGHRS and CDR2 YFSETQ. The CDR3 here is CASSSTQGGPIYGYTF. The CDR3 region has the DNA TGCGCCAGCAGCTCCACTCAGGGGGGCCCCATCTATGGCTACACCTTC.

CDR3 sequence: CASRGLAGGNNEQFF. CDR3 bases: TGTGCCAGCAGGGGACTAGCGGGGGGTAACAATGAGCAGTTCTTC. The chain couples TRBV6-5 to TRBJ2-1; TRBD2 agrees at 15 bases. This CDR3 is 15 amino acids long. From germline, CDR1 is MNHEY and CDR2 SVGAGI. V was pared by 6 bases and J by 5 bases, with 2 bases of the junction left unmatched.